The 9 T cell receptor beta chains in this list originate from one sample, sequenced in a study of blood T cell repertoires in COVID-19. The protocol was immunoSEQ multiplex PCR, while the TCRdb copy is restricted to in-frame clones and leaves out a portion. Among tens of thousands of clones listed, nearly 95% were seen once. The specimen was peripheral blood. Receptors originate from a man aged 45 to 65 with active COVID-19.

V gene TRBV24-1 combines with J gene TRBJ2-1; weak D call: TRBD1 (6 bases). This CDR3 contains 14 residues. V gave up 5 bases and J gave up 4 bases, with 11 bases separating them. Per germline, CDR1 KGHDR and CDR2 SFDVKD. The CDR3 loop is CATSGDRSYNEQFF. The CDR3 DNA follows: TGTGCCACCAGTGGCGACAGGTCTTACAATGAGCAGTTCTTC.

J is TRBJ1-2 and V is TRBV18; D may be TRBD1 (5 bases). CDR1 is KGHSH, CDR2 LQKENI, per germline. The CDR3 consists of 13 residues. V was pared by 3 bases and J by 3 bases, with 8 bases between. The CDR3 reads CASSPETDYGYTF. CDR3 DNA: TGTGCCAGCTCACCGGAGACAGACTATGGCTACACCTTC. Drawing the rest from reference TRBV18 and TRBJ1-2, the complete variable domain is NAGVMQNPRHLVRRRGQEARLRCSPMKGHSHVYWYRQLPEEGLKFMVYLQKENIIDESGMPKERFSAEFPKEGPSILRIQQVVRGDSAAYFCASSPETDYGYTFGSGTRLTVV.

This chain joins TRBV5-5 and TRBJ2-5; TRBD2 aligns across 11 bases. CDR1 is SGHKS and CDR2 is YYEKEE in the germline V gene (reference sequence). The J segment lost 0 bases and the V segment lost 6 bases, leaving 10 bases of the junction unmatched. CDR3 size: 17 residues. The CDR3, as DNA: TGTGCCAGCAACAAAGCCAGGGGACTAGCGGACCAAGAGACCCAGTACTTC. Translation: CASNKARGLADQETQYF.

J is TRBJ1-1 and V is TRBV5-1, with 8 bases aligning to TRBD1. With V trimmed by 0 bases and J by 5 bases, 6 bases remained unmatched. Looked up from germline, CDR1 is SGHRS and CDR2 is YFSETQ. The CDR3 is made up of 15 amino acids. The CDR3 coding sequence is TGCGCCAGCAGCTTGGAGGGCAGGGGGCAAACTGAAGCTTTCTTT. As protein: CASSLEGRGQTEAFF.

The chain links TRBV10-1 to TRBJ2-2; 7 bases line up with TRBD2. This CDR3 has 15 amino acids. J gave up 0 bases and V 8 bases, and 6 bases lay outside the gene matches. Germline V gene sequence: CDR1 WNHNN, CDR2 SYGVQD (reference sequence). The CDR3 spells CASGTGTTNTGELFF. In nucleotides, the CDR3 is TGCGCCAGCGGTACCGGGACTACGAACACCGGGGAGCTGTTTTTT.

V is TRBV10-3 and J is TRBJ1-1, with D possibly matching TRBD1 (5 bases). This CDR3 comprises 13 residues. Between the trimmed V and J ends, which lost 11 bases and 4 bases, there was a span of 17 bases. CDR1 and CDR2 from the germline V gene are ENHRY and SYGVKD. CDR3 sequence (DNA): TGTGCCGTATCAGGGAAACTGGGCACTGAAGCTTTCTTT. Amino acids: CAVSGKLGTEAFF.

The CDR3 loop is CASSRPASADTQYF. The DNA for the CDR3 is TGTGCCAGCAGCCGTCCGGCTAGTGCAGATACGCAGTATTTT. V and J are TRBV9 and TRBJ2-3, with no clear D. This CDR3 is 14 amino acids long. The V gene's germline CDR1 is SGDLS and CDR2 YYNGEE. V lost 4 bases to trimming and J lost 4 bases, with 13 bases between them. The full variable domain, its missing parts supplied by reference TRBV9 and TRBJ2-3, is DSGVTQTPKHLITATGQRVTLRCSPRSGDLSVYWYQQSLDQGLQFLIQYYNGEERAKGNILERFSAQQFPDLHSELNLSSLELGDSALYFCASSRPASADTQYFGPGTRLTVL.

This clone was observed a few times. The chain links TRBV6-1 to TRBJ1-6; D unclear. CDR3 length: 16 amino acids. With 2 bases removed from V and 0 bases from J, the gap between germline ends came to 8 bases. Germline CDR1 MNHNS, CDR2 SASEGT. In DNA form, the CDR3 reads TGTGCCAGCAGTGAAATGGAGGGCTCCTATAATTCACCCCTCCACTTT. Its translation is CASSEMEGSYNSPLHF.

The chain recombines TRBV4-2 with TRBJ1-1, with D unclear. V lost 4 bases and J lost 2, with 8 bases in between. CDR1 LGHNA and CDR2 YNFKEQ come from the germline V gene. The CDR3 consists of 13 residues. The CDR3 here is CASSLDKNTEAFF. The CDR3 DNA follows: TGTGCCAGCAGCCTCGACAAAAACACTGAAGCTTTCTTT.